A selection of T cell receptor beta chains follows, all from one sample in a study of graft-versus-host responses after intestinal transplantation. These receptors lack a known antigen. Sequenced by immunoSEQ multiplex PCR; TCRdb stores in-frame clones only, minus some. The table lists some 140,000 clones, nearly 95% of them singletons. The sample was unstimulated CD4+ T cells sorted from spleen or lymph node cells, taken before intestinal transplant. These receptor sequences come from a human donor who received an intestinal transplant. The CDR3 runs from the conserved cysteine through the conserved F or W.

cdr3_length j_call v_call cdr3_aa
18 TRBJ2-1 TRBV15 CATSRDRVARLAHNEQFF
14 TRBJ1-1 TRBV6-1 CASSEAPGYPEAFF
13 TRBJ2-3 TRBV14 CASSQQVSDTQYF
16 TRBJ1-2 TRBV27 CASSLEPRQGTYGYTF
14 TRBJ2-6 TRBV7-3 CASSYRAGANVLTF
13 TRBJ2-5 TRBV4-2 CASSPEGEETQYF
12 TRBJ1-2 TRBV30 CAHGRDSTSCTF
18 TRBJ2-7 TRBV10-3 CAISGPTGTGKFSYEQYF
16 TRBJ1-3 TRBV12-5 CASGIPVGRMGNTIYF
14 TRBJ2-1 TRBV6-5 CASTSIGGAGEQFF
15 TRBJ2-1 TRBV6-5 CASSYQRGGVNEQFF
18 TRBJ2-2 TRBV4-1 CASSQRSFGGSGTGELFF
15 TRBJ1-2 TRBV6-5 CASREPGGPNYGYTF
13 TRBJ1-1 TRBV7-7 CASSFGEDTEAFF
15 TRBJ2-7 TRBV5-1 CASSLFGTASYEQYF
12 TRBJ2-1 TRBV6-6 CTDRSSYNEQFF
14 TRBJ2-3 TRBV12-5 CASALDMGTDTQYF
14 TRBJ2-4 TRBV19 CASSPRGAKNIQYF
13 TRBJ1-1 TRBV30 CAWSGNRGPEAFF
13 TRBJ2-7 TRBV7-8 CASSLVRSYEQYF
15 TRBJ2-3 TRBV6-4 CASSDRAASTDTQYF
14 TRBJ1-4 TRBV7-6 CASSPGQGGEKLFF
18 TRBJ2-7 TRBV18 CASSHRTGGGDVAYEQYF
14 TRBJ2-2 TRBV19 CASRRGLSTGELFF
14 TRBJ1-5 TRBV7-8 CASSPEGGNQPQHF
16 TRBJ1-5 TRBV4-3 CASSQDSGGGRQPQHF
13 TRBJ2-5 TRBV2 CASSYEGQETQYF
12 TRBJ2-3 TRBV21-1 CALRGPTDTQYF
15 TRBJ2-5 TRBV7-8 CASNSRGIWGETQYF
15 TRBJ1-6 TRBV27 CASSTRRGYNSPLHF
15 TRBJ2-1 TRBV5-1 CASSPNPGGLNEQFF
13 TRBJ2-4 TRBV6-1 CASSDIAKNIQYF
15 . TRBV18 CASSPGQGFMSEQYF
15 TRBJ2-5 TRBV6-1 CASIRTRTQGETQYF
15 TRBJ2-5 TRBV7-2 CASSLPGLAGVEQYF
13 TRBJ2-3 TRBV29-1 CSVGTSGTDTQYF
15 TRBJ2-1 TRBV6-5 CASSYRTSGSNEQFF
15 TRBJ1-3 TRBV6-6 CASRPLGGIWNTTYF
13 TRBJ2-3 TRBV4-3 CASSQDIRDTQYF
17 TRBJ2-1 TRBV5-6 CASTPLPNRDPSEVRFF
14 TRBJ2-2 TRBV2 CASSEGGGVGELFF
15 TRBJ2-7 TRBV7-9 CASTESGLAVYEQYF
15 TRBJ1-2 TRBV18 CASSPLQGIGYGYTF
13 TRBJ2-7 TRBV28 CASRSGTGAGQYF
13 TRBJ2-7 TRBV28 CASSLLQDYEQYF
16 TRBJ2-2 TRBV5-1 CASSLAGAGEAGELFF
16 TRBJ2-2 TRBV18 CASSPQQGKNTGELFF
21 TRBJ1-1 TRBV13 CASSSSPWTDPSPDMNTEAFF
14 TRBJ2-1 TRBV7-8 CASSAGLSYNEQFF
12 TRBJ1-1 TRBV9 CASSKQGAEAFF
13 TRBJ2-1 TRBV6-5 CASRASSYNEQFF
12 TRBJ1-2 TRBV28 CASSSSLYGYTF
13 TRBJ2-5 TRBV14 CASARGVLETQYF
13 TRBJ2-1 TRBV9 CASSVAGSNEQFF
14 TRBJ1-5 TRBV19 CASRWGPSNQPQHF
13 TRBJ2-7 TRBV7-2 CASSSSGSYEQYF
15 TRBJ2-1 TRBV7-2 CASSLRAGVIDEQFF
16 TRBJ2-2 TRBV9 CASRPGLAGSAGELFF
13 TRBJ1-2 TRBV6-5 CASSYSADYGYTF
16 TRBJ2-1 TRBV7-9 CASSPRLANSYNEQFF